One and the same sample provided the 26 T cell receptor beta chains below, sequenced in a study of Tregs in tolerant kidney transplant recipients (dated by TCRdb to the late 2010s). Library construction relied on the immunoSEQ multiplex PCR assay. Not all clones reach the TCRdb copy of this immuneACCESS table, which keeps in-frame sequences only. Checked studies attribute under half of the gap to unresolved V genes and leave the rest unexplained. The sample table shows fewer than 95,000 clones, and 93% are seen once. The ten largest clones add up to around 1.5% of the sample. The transplants used related donors with nonmyeloablative bone marrow transplantation, and mixed chimerism in the human trials was transient. Sequencing was performed on CD4+ T cells from blood (PBMCs), taken 12 months after the transplant. Receptor source: a human patient who received a combined kidney and bone marrow transplant. After a transplant, some T cells may be of graft donor origin.

V and J are TRBV5-8 and TRBJ2-7; 11 nucleotides line up with TRBD2. CDR3 length: 15 amino acids. Germline CDR1 reads SGHTS; CDR2 reads YDEGEE. V lost 3 bases to trimming and J lost 2 bases; unmatched junction nucleotides: 4. This chain's CDR3 is CASSSGLAVTYEQYF. The CDR3 bases are TGTGCCAGCAGCTCGGGACTAGCGGTCACCTACGAGCAGTACTTC. Drawing the rest from reference TRBV5-8 and TRBJ2-7, the complete variable domain is EAGVTQSPTHLIKTRGQQATLRCSPISGHTSVYWYQQALGLGLQFLLWYDEGEERNRGNFPPRFSGRQFPNYSSELNVNALELEDSALYLCASSSGLAVTYEQYFGPGTRLTVT.

This clone appeared a few times. The rearrangement joins TRBV7-4 to TRBJ1-4, with a possible D match to TRBD1 (6 bases). The CDR3 is 15 amino acids. Per the germline V gene, CDR1 is SGHVT and CDR2 is SQSDAQ. V was shortened by 5 bases and J by 8 bases, with 18 bases between the two germline ends. The DNA for the CDR3 is TGTGCCAGCAGCCCACAGGGCTCCATCCGGGAAAAACTGTTTTTT. It encodes CASSPQGSIREKLFF.

The chain joins TRBV5-1 to TRBJ2-5; D possibly corresponds to TRBD1 (7 bases). The V end lost 0 bases, the J end lost 5 bases, and 14 bases lay between the germline ends. Germline loops: CDR1 SGHRS, CDR2 YFSETQ. CDR3 size: 15 residues. The DNA of the CDR3 is TGCGCCAGCAGCTTGGAGGGGGCTAGCGAGGAGACCCAGTACTTC. It yields the protein CASSLEGASEETQYF.

This sequence joins TRBV5-1 and TRBJ2-7; maybe TRBD1 (5 bases). Trimming cost V 0 bases and J 3 bases, with 16 bases left between them. Germline lookup yields CDR1 SGHRS and CDR2 YFSETQ. This CDR3 is built from 16 residues. The CDR3 nucleotides are TGCGCCAGCAGCTTGGCCCCCGCCAGGGTGGGCTACGAGCAGTACTTC. It specifies CASSLAPARVGYEQYF.

V and J are TRBV28 and TRBJ2-1, with 9 bases that match TRBD2. The germline V gene has CDR1 MDHEN and CDR2 SYDVKM. The junction had 5 bases not matched to a gene; V was cut back by 9 bases and J by 2 bases. The CDR3 is made up of 14 amino acids. CDR3: CASTERGAYNEQFF. In nucleotides, the CDR3 is TGTGCCAGTACTGAGCGGGGGGCCTACAATGAGCAGTTCTTC.

This clone occurred once. The chain carries TRBV11-2 and TRBJ2-7; 8 bases line up with TRBD1. V trimming: 5 bases; J trimming: 3 bases; junction bases outside the gene matches: 9. The CDR3 totals 15 residues. The V gene's germline CDR1 is SGHAT and CDR2 FQNNGV. CDR3 in DNA: TGTGCCAGCAGCATTACCGGGACAGGTGACTACGAGCAGTACTTC. This gives the protein CASSITGTGDYEQYF.

The CDR3 loop reads CASRLTGGKTQYF. For the CDR3, the DNA is TGTGCCAGCAGGCTGACGGGGGGCAAGACCCAGTACTTC. The chain has TRBV6-5 and TRBJ2-5; D possibly corresponds to TRBD2 (7 bases). CDR1 and CDR2 (germline): MNHEY, SVGAGI. With 6 bases removed from V and 6 bases from J, the gap between germline ends came to 14 bases. The CDR3 consists of 13 residues.

This clone was seen only once. The V and J genes are TRBV5-8 and TRBJ1-2; maybe TRBD1 (6 bases). The CDR3 sequence is 14 residues long. Deletions cut 0 bases from V and 7 bases from J, with 13 bases between. Germline V CDR1 and CDR2: SGHTS, YDEGEE. The CDR3 coding sequence is TGTGCCAGCAGCTTGGAGCCCGGACAGAGTGGCTACACCTTC. It is translated as CASSLEPGQSGYTF. Variable domain in full (rest from reference TRBV5-8 and TRBJ1-2): EAGVTQSPTHLIKTRGQQATLRCSPISGHTSVYWYQQALGLGLQFLLWYDEGEERNRGNFPPRFSGRQFPNYSSELNVNALELEDSALYLCASSLEPGQSGYTFGSGTRLTVV.

The gene calls are TRBV5-4 and TRBJ2-2, with D perhaps matching TRBD2 (5 bases). This CDR3 spans 15 amino acids. Germline lookup yields CDR1 SGHNT and CDR2 YYREEE (reference sequence). V shed 0 bases and J shed 7 bases, with 13 bases lying between them. This CDR3 reads CASSLAISGIGELFF. Here the CDR3 DNA reads TGTGCCAGCAGCTTGGCCATTTCGGGGATCGGGGAGCTGTTTTTT.

The chain is built from TRBV30 and TRBJ2-3; the match to TRBD2 covers 8 bases. CDR1 is GTSNPN and CDR2 is SVGIG in the germline V gene (reference sequence). The ends lost 0 bases at V and 3 bases at J; junction bases unmatched: 5. This CDR3 region has 15 residues. In nucleotides, the CDR3 is TGTGCCTGGAGTGTAGGCCAGCGGGAGACAGATACGCAGTATTTT. It specifies CAWSVGQRETDTQYF.

The rearrangement links TRBV27 to TRBJ2-3, with 12 positions matching TRBD2. This CDR3 contains 18 residues. Germline-derived CDR1 and CDR2 are MNHEY and SMNVEV (reference sequence). Unmatched junction bases numbered 13, after V lost 3 bases and J lost 6 bases. The CDR3 sequence: CASSLLLAGGPDWDTQYF. The CDR3 DNA reads as TGTGCCAGCAGTTTGTTACTAGCGGGAGGCCCTGATTGGGATACGCAGTATTTT.

The J gene is TRBJ2-3, the V gene TRBV10-3, with 9 positions matching TRBD1. The CDR3 has 16 residues. Germline-derived CDR1 and CDR2 are ENHRY and SYGVKD. The V segment lost 0 bases and the J segment 6 bases; nucleotides outside the gene matches: 7. The CDR3 nucleotides read TGTGCCATCAGTGAGTCGTTGACAGGGGGTTCCGATACGCAGTATTTT. Amino acid sequence: CAISESLTGGSDTQYF.

The chain has TRBV19 and TRBJ2-3; the D gene is possibly TRBD2 (6 bases). The CDR3 has 16 amino acids. Germline V CDR1 and CDR2: LNHDA, SQIVND (reference sequence). V lost 5 bases and J lost 0, with 15 bases in between. In nucleotides, the CDR3 is TGTGCCAGTAGTCCCACGGGGGTCCCCAGCACAGATACGCAGTATTTT. Amino acid sequence: CASSPTGVPSTDTQYF.

The chain combines TRBV7-9 with TRBJ2-1; D remains unclear. This CDR3 spans 13 amino acids. The V end lost 5 bases, the J end lost 6 bases, and 11 bases lay between the germline ends. From germline, CDR1 is SEHNR and CDR2 FQNEAQ (reference sequence). The CDR3 here is CASSLSPVNEQFF. DNA for the CDR3: TGTGCCAGCAGCCTATCCCCCGTCAATGAGCAGTTCTTC. The entire variable domain, with the rest obtained from reference TRBV7-9 and TRBJ2-1, is as follows: DTGVSQNPRHKITKRGQNVTFRCDPISEHNRLYWYRQTLGQGPEFLTYFQNEAQLEKSRLLSDRFSAERPKGSFSTLEIQRTEQGDSAMYLCASSLSPVNEQFFGPGTRLTVL.

V gene TRBV5-1 combines with J gene TRBJ1-4; tentatively, D is TRBD1 (5 bases). The CDR3 runs 17 residues. CDR1 is SGHRS, CDR2 YFSETQ, per germline. With 3 bases removed from V and 0 bases from J, the gap between germline ends came to 15 bases. The CDR3 sequence is CASSSTDSQPTNEKLFF. CDR3 bases: TGCGCCAGCAGCTCCACAGACAGCCAACCAACTAATGAAAAACTGTTTTTT.

The chain links TRBV6-6 to TRBJ2-1; 9 nucleotides align to TRBD2. V was pared by 7 bases and J by 9 bases, with 7 bases of the junction left unmatched. The CDR3 length is 13 residues. Germline CDR1 reads MNHNY; CDR2 reads SVGAGI (reference sequence). The CDR3 nucleotides are TGTGCCAGCACCCGACTAGCGGACGGTGAGCAGTTCTTC. This codes for CASTRLADGEQFF.

J is TRBJ2-3 and V is TRBV19, with 8 bases aligning to TRBD1. CDR3 length: 15 residues. Looked up from germline, CDR1 is LNHDA and CDR2 is SQIVND (reference sequence). V was clipped by 6 bases and J by 2 bases; unmatched bases: 7. CDR3 loop: CASRNRGLVTDTQYF. The CDR3 region has the DNA TGTGCCAGTAGAAACAGGGGGTTGGTCACAGATACGCAGTATTTT.

V usage is TRBV5-1 and J usage is TRBJ1-2, with TRBD1 matching 7 bases. J was trimmed by 6 bases and V by 0 bases; bases with no gene match: 2. The CDR3 contains 13 residues. Germline V gives CDR1 SGHRS, CDR2 YFSETQ. The CDR3 spells CASSLGQGHGYTF. In DNA, the CDR3 is TGCGCCAGCAGCTTGGGACAGGGACATGGCTACACCTTC.

The V gene is TRBV19, the J gene TRBJ1-5; 9 bases align to TRBD1. Germline V gene lookup returns CDR1 LNHDA and CDR2 SQIVND (reference sequence). V shed 6 bases, J shed 8 bases, and the junction held 5 bases outside the gene matches. The CDR3 has 13 amino acids. The CDR3 coding sequence is TGTGCCAGTAGAATACAGGGGGCCGAGCCCCAGCATTTT. As protein: CASRIQGAEPQHF. Full variable domain (rest looked up from reference TRBV19 and TRBJ1-5): DGGITQSPKYLFRKEGQNVTLSCEQNLNHDAMYWYRQDPGQGLRLIYYSQIVNDFQKGDIAEGYSVSREKKESFPLTVTSAQKNPTAFYLCASRIQGAEPQHFGDGTRLSIL.

The V and J genes are TRBV9 and TRBJ2-5, with 10 bases identical to TRBD2. This CDR3 is 15 amino acids long. Trimming took 3 bases from V and 4 from J; bases not matched to a gene: 6. Germline V gene data show CDR1 as SGDLS and CDR2 as YYNGEE. The CDR3 DNA is TGTGCCAGCAGCGCAAGAGTAGCGGGGGGAGAGACCCAGTACTTC. Translating gives CASSARVAGGETQYF. Full variable domain (rest looked up from reference TRBV9 and TRBJ2-5): DSGVTQTPKHLITATGQRVTLRCSPRSGDLSVYWYQQSLDQGLQFLIQYYNGEERAKGNILERFSAQQFPDLHSELNLSSLELGDSALYFCASSARVAGGETQYFGPGTRLLVL.

The gene calls are TRBV4-3 and TRBJ2-3; 8 positions agree with TRBD1. The V gene's germline CDR1 is LGHNA and CDR2 YSLEER. The V and J ends lost 0 bases and 1 base, in that order; junction bases with no gene match: 6. The CDR3 has 17 amino acids. This CDR3 reads CASSQDPGTGGTDTQYF. CDR3 sequence (DNA): TGCGCCAGCAGCCAAGATCCCGGGACAGGAGGCACAGATACGCAGTATTTT.

The chain is built from TRBV5-1 and TRBJ2-1, with 8 bases aligning to TRBD2. CDR1 is SGHRS, CDR2 YFSETQ, per germline. The CDR3 loop spans 15 amino acids. V dropped 4 bases and J dropped 4; count of bases not matched to a gene: 7. CDR3 sequence: CASSPGLDRYNEQFF. CDR3 nucleotides: TGCGCCAGCAGCCCGGGACTAGATCGGTACAATGAGCAGTTCTTC.

This rearrangement joins TRBV30 to TRBJ1-1; 10 positions match TRBD1. The germline V gene has CDR1 GTSNPN and CDR2 SVGIG (reference sequence). The CDR3 is 17 residues long. Trimming removed 1 base from V and 1 base from J; junction bases left unmatched: 9. The CDR3: CAWSERTGGFWNTEAFF. The CDR3, as DNA: TGTGCCTGGAGTGAGAGGACAGGGGGATTTTGGAACACTGAAGCTTTCTTT.

The chain carries TRBV7-2 and TRBJ2-7, with TRBD2 matching over 14 bases. Per the germline V gene, CDR1 is SGHTA and CDR2 is FQGNSA. This CDR3 comprises 16 residues. V lost 6 bases to trimming and J lost 7 bases; unmatched junction nucleotides: 11. The CDR3 is CASSPRLAGGPWEQYF. In nucleotides, the CDR3 is TGTGCCAGCAGTCCTAGACTAGCGGGAGGGCCGTGGGAGCAGTACTTC.

V gene TRBV7-3 combines with J gene TRBJ1-1, with D perhaps TRBD1 (5 bases). Trimming pared 3 bases from V and 1 base from J, leaving 12 bases between. The CDR3 has 15 residues. From germline, CDR1 is SGHTA and CDR2 FQGTGA. CDR3 amino acids: CASSLSRDTNTEAFF. The DNA of the CDR3 is TGTGCCAGCAGCTTGTCCAGGGATACGAACACTGAAGCTTTCTTT.

This clone was observed a handful of times. The chain recombines TRBV15 with TRBJ2-1; 7 positions match TRBD2. The junction had 6 bases not matched to a gene; V was cut back by 0 bases and J by 4 bases. This CDR3 has 16 residues. Germline CDR1 and CDR2: LNHNV and YYDKDF (reference sequence). This CDR3 reads CATSRDQRESYNEQFF. DNA of the CDR3: TGTGCCACCAGCAGAGATCAGCGGGAATCTTACAATGAGCAGTTCTTC.